Sequencing of this TCR beta chain was carried out in a study of cytomegalovirus exposure and HLA in healthy donors. Whole-study results and caveats: In vitro checks showed that a few CMV-associated chains really do target CMV antigens.

It was with 60 Vbeta and 13 Jbeta primers that the PCR ran. The assay was immunoSEQ multiplex PCR, and TCRdb's table has in-frame clones only and misses some. The sample gives a few hundred thousand clones, about 78% of which show up once; just under 3% is in the top ten. To note about this clone: Its matching antigen is unknown.

Sequencing was carried out using PBMCs. The receptor was derived from a woman aged 25 to 39 in good health and CMV-seronegative.

The CDR3 reads CASSLDSTYYEQYF. The CDR3 region has the DNA TGTGCCAGCAGCTTAGATTCTACCTACTACGAGCAGTACTTC. This chain uses TRBV7-2 with TRBJ2-7, with D uncertain. The CDR3 is 14 amino acids. Trimming removed 1 base from V and 3 bases from J, with 10 bases in between. Germline V CDR1 and CDR2: SGHTA, FQGNSA.